The clone carrying this T cell receptor beta chain was observed a handful of times. What it recognizes is unknown. Reverse transcription of all isolated RNA meant that expressed TCRB transcripts were sequenced. Average reads for naive, central memory and regulatory T cell samples were about 3.6 million. Profiling relied on immunoSEQ multiplex PCR, and the TCRdb table lists in-frame clones only, not all of them. Of hundreds of thousands of clones in the sample, around 15% were seen once. This sample was taken from a study of beta chain features in type 1 diabetes. Study-wide points: cDNA-based reads could over-represent cells with high TCR expression.

The CDR3 is 15 amino acids. Trimming at V came to 6 bases and at J to 1 base, leaving 6 bases not matched to a gene. Germline V lookup: CDR1 MDHEN, CDR2 SYDVKM. This TCR was recovered from a man younger than 30 in good health. The chain employs TRBV28 and TRBJ1-1; 9 nucleotides match TRBD1. The sequenced material came from naive CD4+ T cells from blood. CDR3 nucleotides: TGTGCCAGCAGCCCGAAGGGACAGGGGAACACTGAAGCTTTCTTT. This sequence encodes CASSPKGQGNTEAFF.